These 16 T cell receptor beta chains were all obtained from the same sample, sequenced in a study of cytomegalovirus exposure and HLA in healthy donors. Repertoires were generated with immunoSEQ multiplex PCR, while TCRdb's copy carries only in-frame clones and drops some. The table includes 140,000 to 150,000 clones, around 90% detected once. Source material: PBMCs. The receptor source for this set is a man aged 18 to 30 in good health and CMV-seropositive.

The CDR3, as DNA: TGTGCCGGGTCAACCGGGACTAGCGGGAGCTCCTACAATGAGCAGTTCTTC. The encoded protein is CAGSTGTSGSSYNEQFF. The chain couples TRBV9 to TRBJ2-1, with TRBD2 identical over 14 bases. With 10 bases clipped from V and 0 bases from J, the junction kept 9 bases outside the gene matches. Germline values: CDR1 SGDLS, CDR2 YYNGEE. The length of the CDR3 is 17 residues. The complete variable domain, with remaining parts taken from reference TRBV9 and TRBJ2-1, reads DSGVTQTPKHLITATGQRVTLRCSPRSGDLSVYWYQQSLDQGLQFLIQYYNGEERAKGNILERFSAQQFPDLHSELNLSSLELGDSALYFCAGSTGTSGSSYNEQFFGPGTRLTVL.

The V call is TRBV27, the J call TRBJ2-4, with D possibly being TRBD2 (6 bases). CDR3 length equals 14 residues. Between the trimmed V and J ends, which lost 7 bases and 0 bases, there was a span of 10 bases. Germline V lookup: CDR1 MNHEY, CDR2 SMNVEV (reference sequence). In DNA, the CDR3 is TGTGCCAGCATGGGGGGACTAGCCAAAAACATTCAGTACTTC. Protein product: CASMGGLAKNIQYF.

The chain links TRBV6-1 to TRBJ1-5; 8 bases line up with TRBD1. This CDR3 region has 17 residues. Trimming at V came to 1 base and at J to 2 bases, leaving 7 bases not matched to a gene. Germline CDR1 and CDR2: MNHNS and SASEGT. CDR3 protein: CASSEVWPGQGNQPQHF. DNA for the CDR3: TGTGCCAGCAGTGAAGTGTGGCCGGGACAGGGCAATCAGCCCCAGCATTTT.

Concerning this clone itself: Because the CDR3 is missing its conserved closing phenylalanine or tryptophan, this is likely a read error. Because the CDR3's place on the DNA is in doubt, the DNA is left out and the CDR3 is given as listed by TCRdb. The rearrangement uses TRBV6-5 and TRBJ2-4; whether TRBD1, the table's D call, matches the DNA was not checked. The CDR3 is 11 residues long, counting both termini. CDR1 is MNHEY, CDR2 SVGAGI, per germline. This chain's CDR3 is CASSYGGQGGT.

This clone was seen once. The genes are TRBV4-1 and TRBJ1-1; TRBD1 agrees at 7 bases. The CDR3 length is 15 residues. Germline V gene data show CDR1 as MGHRA and CDR2 as YSYEKL. The junction had 9 bases not matched to a gene; V was cut back by 3 bases and J by 5 bases. CDR3 sequence reads: CASSQEDRAVTEAFF. The CDR3 bases are TGCGCCAGCAGCCAGGAAGACAGGGCTGTGACTGAAGCTTTCTTT.

This chain joins TRBV4-1 and TRBJ2-2, with TRBD2 matching over 15 bases. Per germline, CDR1 MGHRA and CDR2 YSYEKL. CDR3 length equals 16 residues. V dropped 8 bases and J dropped 4; count of bases not matched to a gene: 5. The CDR3 nucleotides read TGCGCCAGCTCCGGGACTAGCGGGGGGATCACCGGGGAGCTGTTTTTT. Translating gives CASSGTSGGITGELFF.

The J gene is TRBJ1-1, the V gene TRBV6-1; D possibly corresponds to TRBD1 (5 bases). Germline lookup yields CDR1 MNHNS and CDR2 SASEGT. The ends were cut back, 2 bases at V and 4 bases at J, with 11 bases in the middle. The CDR3 spans 14 residues. In DNA form, the CDR3 reads TGTGCCAGCAGTGAATTGGGGCCGGCCACTGAAGCTTTCTTT. Its translation is CASSELGPATEAFF.

The chain carries TRBV6-5 and TRBJ1-1, with 7 bases identical to TRBD1. The length of the CDR3 is 15 residues. V was clipped by 6 bases and J by 1 base; unmatched bases: 8. CDR1 and CDR2 (germline): MNHEY, SVGAGI. The CDR3 reads CASSHGTATNTEAFF. The CDR3 nucleotides are TGTGCCAGCAGCCACGGGACAGCTACGAACACTGAAGCTTTCTTT.

The rearrangement links TRBV14 to TRBJ2-3, with 10 bases aligning to TRBD2. V dropped 0 bases and J dropped 6; count of bases not matched to a gene: 9. Looked up from germline, CDR1 is SGHDN and CDR2 is FVKESK. This CDR3 comprises 17 residues. The CDR3 reads CASSQDLAGVNPDTQYF. CDR3 coding DNA: TGTGCCAGCAGCCAAGACCTAGCGGGAGTGAATCCGGATACGCAGTATTTT.

The rearrangement uses TRBV2 and TRBJ1-4; 8 bases line up with TRBD1. CDR3 length: 17 residues. Germline lookup yields CDR1 SNHLY and CDR2 FYNNEI. V was clipped by 4 bases and J by 3 bases; unmatched bases: 10. CDR3 nucleotide sequence: TGTGCCAGCAGTGGACAGGGGATAGGGGGCTCTAATGAAAAACTGTTTTTT. Amino acid sequence: CASSGQGIGGSNEKLFF.

This chain connects TRBV7-8 to TRBJ2-7; 11 bases match TRBD2. Unmatched junction bases numbered 4, after V lost 1 base and J lost 5 bases. Looked up from germline, CDR1 is SGHVS and CDR2 is FQNEAQ. The CDR3 runs to 15 residues. The CDR3 DNA reads as TGTGCCAGCAGCTTAGGAGGACTAGCGGGCCACGAGCAGTACTTC. It specifies CASSLGGLAGHEQYF. Together with reference TRBV7-8 and TRBJ2-7, the CDR3 gives the full variable domain: GAGVSQSPRYKVAKRGQDVALRCDPISGHVSLFWYQQALGQGPEFLTYFQNEAQLDKSGLPSDRFFAERPEGSVSTLKIQRTQQEDSAVYLCASSLGGLAGHEQYFGPGTRLTVT.

The V gene is TRBV5-6, the J gene TRBJ2-7; a possible D gene is TRBD1 (6 bases). CDR1 and CDR2 from the germline V gene are SGHDT and YYEEEE. The CDR3 length is 13 residues. The V end lost 3 bases, the J end lost 0 bases, and 7 bases lay between the germline ends. The CDR3 sequence: CASSWDNSYEQYF. The CDR3 coding sequence is TGTGCCAGCAGCTGGGACAACTCCTACGAGCAGTACTTC.

The chain links TRBV5-6 to TRBJ2-7; 8 bases match TRBD1. CDR3 length equals 13 residues. Germline-derived CDR1 and CDR2 are SGHDT and YYEEEE. V shed 4 bases and J 5 bases; nucleotides not matched to a gene: 5. In DNA form, the CDR3 reads TGTGCCAGCAGCCCGTTGACAGGGGACGAGCAGTACTTC. Its translation is CASSPLTGDEQYF.

The chain joins TRBV2 to TRBJ1-4, with unresolved D. Trimming cost V 5 bases and J 0 bases, with 10 bases left between them. The CDR3 has 15 residues. CDR1 SNHLY and CDR2 FYNNEI come from the germline V gene. This CDR3 is CASSPRLATNEKLFF. The CDR3 DNA follows: TGTGCCAGCAGTCCTCGACTAGCAACTAATGAAAAACTGTTTTTT.

The chain uses TRBV14 and TRBJ2-2; weak D call: TRBD1 (6 bases). V lost 4 bases and J 5 bases, leaving 20 bases between the germline ends. The CDR3 is 17 amino acids. The germline V gene has CDR1 SGHDN and CDR2 FVKESK. CDR3 region: CASSPGVSANGTGELFF. CDR3 in DNA: TGTGCCAGCAGCCCAGGGGTCAGCGCCAACGGGACCGGGGAGCTGTTTTTT.

The gene calls are TRBV28 and TRBJ1-3; D is possibly TRBD1 (5 bases). The CDR3 consists of 15 residues. Germline V CDR1 and CDR2: MDHEN, SYDVKM. V lost 7 bases and J 6 bases, leaving 19 bases between the germline ends. The CDR3 is CASKSGGRDENTIYF. CDR3 nucleotide sequence: TGTGCCAGCAAATCGGGAGGCAGGGATGAAAACACCATATATTTT.